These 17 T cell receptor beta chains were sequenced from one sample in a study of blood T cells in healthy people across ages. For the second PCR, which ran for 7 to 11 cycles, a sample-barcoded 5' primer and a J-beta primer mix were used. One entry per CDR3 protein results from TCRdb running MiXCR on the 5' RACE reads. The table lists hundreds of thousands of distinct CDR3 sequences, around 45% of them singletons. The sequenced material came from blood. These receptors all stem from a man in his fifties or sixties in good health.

CDR3 nucleotide sequence: TGTGCCAGCAGCGAGCGGGGACAGGAGGGTGAAAAACTGTTTTTT. Amino acid sequence: CASSERGQEGEKLFF. The chain recombines TRBV21-1 with TRBJ1-4; the table names TRBD1, a call not compared with the DNA. TRBV21-1 is a known pseudogene. The CDR3 is made up of 15 amino acids.

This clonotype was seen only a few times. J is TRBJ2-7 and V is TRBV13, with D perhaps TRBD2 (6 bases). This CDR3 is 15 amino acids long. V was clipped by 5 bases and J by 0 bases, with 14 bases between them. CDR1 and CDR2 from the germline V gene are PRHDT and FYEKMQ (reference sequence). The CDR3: CASSHSGYSSYEQYF. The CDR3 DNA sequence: TGTGCCAGCAGCCACAGCGGGTATAGCTCCTACGAGCAGTACTTC. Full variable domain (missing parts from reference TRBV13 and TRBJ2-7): AAGVIQSPRHLIKEKRETATLKCYPIPRHDTVYWYQQGPGQDPQFLISFYEKMQSDKGSIPDRFSAQQFSDYHSELNMSSLELGDSALYFCASSHSGYSSYEQYFGPGTRLTVT.

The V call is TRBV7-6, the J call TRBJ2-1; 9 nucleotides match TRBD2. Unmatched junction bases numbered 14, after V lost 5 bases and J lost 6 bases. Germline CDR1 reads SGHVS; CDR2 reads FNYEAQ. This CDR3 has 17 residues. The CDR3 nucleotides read TGTGCCAGCAGCACACCCCGCGGGGGGGCCTATGGCAATGAGCAGTTCTTC. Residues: CASSTPRGGAYGNEQFF. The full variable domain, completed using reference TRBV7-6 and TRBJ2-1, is GAGVSQSPRYKVTKRGQDVALRCDPISGHVSLYWYRQALGQGPEFLTYFNYEAQQDKSGLPNDRFSAERPEGSISTLTIQRTEQRDSAMYRCASSTPRGGAYGNEQFFGPGTRLTVL.

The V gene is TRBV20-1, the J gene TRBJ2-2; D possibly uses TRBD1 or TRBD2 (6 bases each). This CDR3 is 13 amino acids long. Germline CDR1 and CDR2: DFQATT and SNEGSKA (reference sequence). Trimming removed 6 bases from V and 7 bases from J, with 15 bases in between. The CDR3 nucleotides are TGCAGTGCCAAGGGGGGAGCGGGCGGGGAGCTGTTTTTT. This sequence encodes CSAKGGAGGELFF.

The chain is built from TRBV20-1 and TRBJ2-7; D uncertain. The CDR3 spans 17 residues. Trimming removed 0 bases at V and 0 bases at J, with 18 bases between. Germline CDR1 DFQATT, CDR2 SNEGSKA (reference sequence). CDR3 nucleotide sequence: TGCAGTGCTAGAGATTTTATCGGCTGGGCCAACTCCTACGAGCAGTACTTC. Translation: CSARDFIGWANSYEQYF.

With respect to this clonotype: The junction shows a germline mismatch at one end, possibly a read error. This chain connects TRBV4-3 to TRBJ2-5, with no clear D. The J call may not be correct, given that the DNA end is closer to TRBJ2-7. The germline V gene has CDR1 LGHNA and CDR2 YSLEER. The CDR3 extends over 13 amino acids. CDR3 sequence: CASGQVANYEQYF. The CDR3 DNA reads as TGCGCCAGCGGCCAAGTCGCAAACTACGAGCAGTACTTC.

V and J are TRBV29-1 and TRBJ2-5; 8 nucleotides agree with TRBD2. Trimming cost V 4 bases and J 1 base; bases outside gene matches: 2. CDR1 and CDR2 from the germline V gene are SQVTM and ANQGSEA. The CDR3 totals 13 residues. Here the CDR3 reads CSVGRGVQETQYF. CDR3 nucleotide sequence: TGCAGCGTTGGGCGGGGGGTCCAAGAGACCCAGTACTTC.

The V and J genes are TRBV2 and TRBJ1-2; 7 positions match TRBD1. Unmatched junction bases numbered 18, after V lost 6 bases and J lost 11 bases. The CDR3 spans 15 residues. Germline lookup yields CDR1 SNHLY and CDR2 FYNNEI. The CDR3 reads CASRTQGGYRIGYTF. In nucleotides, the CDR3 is TGTGCCAGCAGGACCCAGGGGGGTTATCGTATCGGGTACACCTTC.

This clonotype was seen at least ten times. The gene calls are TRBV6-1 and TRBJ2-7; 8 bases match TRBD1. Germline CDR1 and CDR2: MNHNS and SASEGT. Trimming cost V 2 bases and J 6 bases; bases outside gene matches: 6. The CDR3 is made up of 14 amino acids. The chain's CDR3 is CASSETQGEREQYF. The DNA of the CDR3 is TGTGCCAGCAGTGAAACACAGGGGGAACGCGAGCAGTACTTC.

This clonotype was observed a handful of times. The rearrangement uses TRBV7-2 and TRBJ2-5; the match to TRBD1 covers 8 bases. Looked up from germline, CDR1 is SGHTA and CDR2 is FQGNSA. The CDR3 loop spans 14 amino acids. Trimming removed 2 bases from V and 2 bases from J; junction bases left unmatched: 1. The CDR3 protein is CASSLHRGQETQYF. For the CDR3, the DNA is TGTGCCAGCAGCTTACACAGGGGGCAAGAGACCCAGTACTTC.

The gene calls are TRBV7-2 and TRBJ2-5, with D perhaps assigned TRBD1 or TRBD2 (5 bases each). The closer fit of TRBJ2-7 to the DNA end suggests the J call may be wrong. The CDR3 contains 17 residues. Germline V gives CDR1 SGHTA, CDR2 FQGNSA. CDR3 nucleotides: TGTGCCAGCAGCTTAGTGGTGTTAGCTGGGACCCCCTACGAGCAGTACTTC. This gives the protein CASSLVVLAGTPYEQYF.

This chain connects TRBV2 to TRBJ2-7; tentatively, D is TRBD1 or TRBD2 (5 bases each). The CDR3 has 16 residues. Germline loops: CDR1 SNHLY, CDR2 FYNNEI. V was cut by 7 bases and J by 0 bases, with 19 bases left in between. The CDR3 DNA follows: TGTGCCAGCACTAAAAAAGGGGACCGTAGCTCCTACGAGCAGTACTTC. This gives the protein CASTKKGDRSSYEQYF.

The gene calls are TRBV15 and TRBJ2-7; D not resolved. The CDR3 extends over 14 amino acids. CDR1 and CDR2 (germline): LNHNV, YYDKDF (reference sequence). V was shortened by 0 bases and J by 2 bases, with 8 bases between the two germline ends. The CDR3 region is CATSRELGTYEQYF. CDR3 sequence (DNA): TGTGCCACCAGCAGAGAATTAGGTACCTACGAGCAGTACTTC.

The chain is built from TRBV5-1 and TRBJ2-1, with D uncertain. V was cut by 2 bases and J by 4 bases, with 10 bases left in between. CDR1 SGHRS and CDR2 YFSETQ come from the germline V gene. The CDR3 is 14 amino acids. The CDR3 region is CASSLEAWYNEQFF. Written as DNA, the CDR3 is TGCGCCAGCAGCTTAGAGGCATGGTACAATGAGCAGTTCTTC.

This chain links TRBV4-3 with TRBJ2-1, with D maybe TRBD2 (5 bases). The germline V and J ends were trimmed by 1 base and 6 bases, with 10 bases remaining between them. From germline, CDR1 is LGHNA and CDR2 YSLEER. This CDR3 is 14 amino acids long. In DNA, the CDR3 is TGCGCCAGCAGCCAAGGCCTAGCATCCAATGAGCAGTTCTTC. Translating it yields CASSQGLASNEQFF.

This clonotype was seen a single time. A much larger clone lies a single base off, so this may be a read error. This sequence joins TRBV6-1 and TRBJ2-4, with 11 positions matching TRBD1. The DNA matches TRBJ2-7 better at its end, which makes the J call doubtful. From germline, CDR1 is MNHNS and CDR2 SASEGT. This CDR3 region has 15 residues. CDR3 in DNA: TGTGCCAACAGGCTCGGGACAGGGGGGGACTACGAGCAGTACTTC. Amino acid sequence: CANRLGTGGDYEQYF.

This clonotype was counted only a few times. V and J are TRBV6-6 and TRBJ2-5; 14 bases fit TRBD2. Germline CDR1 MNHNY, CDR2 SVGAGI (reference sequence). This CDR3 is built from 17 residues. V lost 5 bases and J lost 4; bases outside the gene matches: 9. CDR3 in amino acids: CASSTQGTSGGGETQYF. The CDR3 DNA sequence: TGTGCCAGCAGTACCCAAGGGACTAGCGGGGGTGGAGAGACCCAGTACTTC.